This passage covers 5 T cell receptor beta chains from one sample sequenced in a study of control samples from healthy donors and cancer patients. Here immunoSEQ multiplex PCR was the method, and the copy in TCRdb shows in-frame clones only, minus some. The table records about 120,000 clones, approximately 92% of them present only once. Sequenced input: blood. These receptors originate from a man aged 35 to 55 in good health.

V usage is TRBV7-6 and J usage is TRBJ2-2; D is unresolved. In germline, CDR1 is SGHVS, CDR2 FNYEAQ. V was trimmed by 5 bases and J by 1 base, leaving 5 bases between them. The CDR3 has 13 amino acids. CDR3 in DNA: TGTGCCAGCAGCCACAGGAACACCGGGGAGCTGTTTTTT. Protein product: CASSHRNTGELFF.

The V gene is TRBV30, the J gene TRBJ1-1, with TRBD1 matching 7 bases. The J segment lost 0 bases and the V segment lost 5 bases, leaving 21 bases of the junction unmatched. Germline V lookup: CDR1 GTSNPN, CDR2 SVGIG (reference sequence). The CDR3 length is 19 residues. Written as DNA, the CDR3 is TGTGCCTGGGGGCGGAACAGGGGAGGTGACTTAGGGTTGAACACTGAAGCTTTCTTT. This gives the protein CAWGRNRGGDLGLNTEAFF.

The gene calls are TRBV7-6 and TRBJ2-3, with D perhaps matching TRBD1 (6 bases). Per germline, CDR1 SGHVS and CDR2 FNYEAQ. Trimming stripped 5 bases from V and 4 bases from J, with 19 bases between. The length of the CDR3 is 16 residues. CDR3 region: CASSTRLTRTADTQYF. The DNA for the CDR3 is TGTGCCAGCAGCACACGACTTACCAGGACAGCAGATACGCAGTATTTT. The variable domain in full, with the rest retrieved from reference TRBV7-6 and TRBJ2-3, is GAGVSQSPRYKVTKRGQDVALRCDPISGHVSLYWYRQALGQGPEFLTYFNYEAQQDKSGLPNDRFSAERPEGSISTLTIQRTEQRDSAMYRCASSTRLTRTADTQYFGPGTRLTVL.

The chain combines TRBV2 with TRBJ2-2, with D unresolved. This CDR3 region has 13 residues. Germline CDR1 and CDR2: SNHLY and FYNNEI. V was shortened by 5 bases and J by 2 bases, with 6 bases between the two germline ends. The chain's CDR3 is CASSRENTGELFF. Written as DNA, the CDR3 is TGTGCCAGCAGTCGCGAAAACACCGGGGAGCTGTTTTTT.

This clone was counted a few times. J is TRBJ1-5 and V is TRBV19; weak D call: TRBD1 (6 bases). In germline, CDR1 is LNHDA, CDR2 SQIVND (reference sequence). The CDR3 is 13 amino acids. V gave up 10 bases and J gave up 6 bases, with 16 bases separating them. CDR3 nucleotide sequence: TGTGCCATCCAAGGGGGTCCAAGTCAGCCCCAGCATTTT. This sequence encodes CAIQGGPSQPQHF.